One and the same sample provided the 4 T cell receptor beta chains below, sequenced in a study of identical twins' blood T cells. TCRdb fed the 5' RACE reads into MiXCR, producing one record per CDR3 protein. The sample comprises about 370,000 distinct CDR3 sequences, about 28% of which are singletons, and 6.1% rests with the top ten. Source material: PBMCs. All receptors derive from a woman aged 18 to 55 in good health.

The rearrangement joins TRBV5-1 to TRBJ1-4; TRBD1 matches at 12 bases. The CDR3 sequence is 14 residues long. In germline, CDR1 is SGHRS, CDR2 YFSETQ. After removal of 4 bases from V and 9 bases from J, the junction contained 4 bases not matched to a gene. CDR3 sequence reads: CASSGTGGGKKLFF. DNA for the CDR3: TGCGCCAGCAGCGGGACAGGGGGCGGAAAAAAACTGTTTTTT.

This chain joins TRBV5-1 and TRBJ2-2; TRBD2 aligns across 8 bases. Germline-derived CDR1 and CDR2 are SGHRS and YFSETQ. With V trimmed by 7 bases and J by 2 bases, 10 bases remained unmatched. CDR3 length equals 16 residues. In nucleotides, the CDR3 is TGCGCCAGCGGAACGGAGACTAGCGCAAACACCGGGGAGCTGTTTTTT. Protein product: CASGTETSANTGELFF. Full variable domain (remainder filled in from reference TRBV5-1 and TRBJ2-2): KAGVTQTPRYLIKTRGQQVTLSCSPISGHRSVSWYQQTPGQGLQFLFEYFSETQRNKGNFPGRFSGRQFSNSRSEMNVSTLELGDSALYLCASGTETSANTGELFFGEGSRLTVL.

This clonotype has just a few counts. V and J are TRBV5-1 and TRBJ2-1; no firm D call. The CDR3 is 16 amino acids. V gave up 5 bases and J gave up 0 bases, with 15 bases separating them. Germline-derived CDR1 and CDR2 are SGHRS and YFSETQ. The CDR3 region is CASSPKPVFSYNEQFF. Here the CDR3 DNA reads TGCGCCAGCAGTCCCAAGCCAGTTTTCTCCTACAATGAGCAGTTCTTC.

The chain joins TRBV5-1 to TRBJ2-7; 9 bases agree with TRBD1. In germline, CDR1 is SGHRS, CDR2 YFSETQ. The CDR3 is 15 amino acids. Trimming cost V 1 base and J 5 bases; bases outside gene matches: 7. The CDR3 DNA follows: TGCGCCAGCAGCTTGAACAGGGGGCATCGGAACGAGCAGTACTTC. Translating it yields CASSLNRGHRNEQYF.